These 16 T cell receptor beta chains originate from one sample sequenced in a study of blood T cells in healthy people across ages. Then a second PCR, running roughly 7 to 11 cycles, was carried out with a sample-barcoded 5' primer and a J-beta primer mix. TCRdb ran MiXCR on the 5' RACE reads and lists one entry per CDR3 protein. Of about 290,000 distinct CDR3 sequences listed, around 29% are singletons. The sample consisted of blood. Receptors originate from a woman aged 70-85 years in good health.

This clonotype was detected only a few times. Relative to the germline gene, one junction end is altered; a read error may explain this. The chain uses TRBV7-2 and TRBJ1-1; D unclear. The CDR3 contains 14 residues. Germline V gene lookup returns CDR1 SGHTA and CDR2 FQGNSA. DNA of the CDR3: TGTGCCGGCAGCCCTACGTACGGCATGGGTGAAGCTTTCTTT. The encoded protein is CAGSPTYGMGEAFF.

This clonotype was found a few times. The chain is built from TRBV7-3 and TRBJ1-1, with D uncertain. The V gene's germline CDR1 is SGHTA and CDR2 FQGTGA. Trimming shortened V by 1 base and J by 1 base, and 13 bases separated the two germline ends. CDR3 size: 16 residues. The DNA of the CDR3 is TGTGCCAGCAGCTTAATCGGTCCTCGCGGGAACACTGAAGCTTTCTTT. Protein sequence: CASSLIGPRGNTEAFF.

The chain links TRBV5-1 to TRBJ2-5; 12 nucleotides line up with TRBD2. This CDR3 comprises 17 residues. J gave up 4 bases and V 0 bases, and 7 bases lay outside the gene matches. Germline loops: CDR1 SGHRS, CDR2 YFSETQ. The CDR3 reads CASSLAELAGGGETQYF. For the CDR3, the DNA is TGCGCCAGCAGCTTGGCGGAACTAGCGGGAGGCGGAGAGACCCAGTACTTC.

The chain is built from TRBV2 and TRBJ1-2, with D perhaps matching TRBD1 (5 bases). The CDR3 runs 11 residues. The germline V gene encodes CDR1 SNHLY and CDR2 FYNNEI. V was trimmed by 4 bases and J by 8 bases, leaving 8 bases between them. DNA of the CDR3: TGTGCCAGCAGTGCAGGGTGGGGCTACACCTTC. Translation: CASSAGWGYTF.

The V and J genes are TRBV5-1 and TRBJ2-7; D gene uncertain. The CDR3 has 15 residues. Trimming stripped 1 base from V and 3 bases from J, with 14 bases between. The germline V gene encodes CDR1 SGHRS and CDR2 YFSETQ. The CDR3 is CASSLYETGGYEQYF. CDR3 coding DNA: TGCGCCAGCAGCTTGTACGAAACCGGCGGCTACGAGCAGTACTTC. The whole variable domain, remainder taken from reference TRBV5-1 and TRBJ2-7, is KAGVTQTPRYLIKTRGQQVTLSCSPISGHRSVSWYQQTPGQGLQFLFEYFSETQRNKGNFPGRFSGRQFSNSRSEMNVSTLELGDSALYLCASSLYETGGYEQYFGPGTRLTVT.

The chain uses TRBV27 and TRBJ2-5; unclear D gene. The assigned J gene may be wrong: the sequence end matches TRBJ2-7 better. The CDR3 has 14 residues. CDR1 is MNHEY and CDR2 is SMNVEV in the germline V gene (reference sequence). CDR3 residues: CASSLQGYRYEQYF. The CDR3 DNA is TGTGCCAGCAGTTTACAAGGGTATCGTTACGAGCAGTACTTC.

The chain is built from TRBV7-2 and TRBJ1-1; tentative D call: TRBD1 (5 bases). The CDR3 consists of 15 residues. Germline CDR1 and CDR2: SGHTA and FQGNSA. Trimming took 1 base from V and 2 from J, leaving 11 bases between them. The CDR3, as DNA: TGTGCCAGCAGCTTAGTGGTGGGGACCAACACTGAAGCTTTCTTT. The encoded protein is CASSLVVGTNTEAFF.

The chain carries TRBV5-1 and TRBJ2-2; 10 nucleotides align to TRBD1. The CDR3 has 16 amino acids. After removal of 2 bases from V and 6 bases from J, the junction contained 7 bases not matched to a gene. Germline lookup yields CDR1 SGHRS and CDR2 YFSETQ. CDR3: CASSLPGTGVSGELFF. As DNA, the CDR3 is TGCGCCAGCAGCTTACCCGGGACAGGGGTTTCCGGGGAGCTGTTTTTT.

The gene calls are TRBV28 and TRBJ2-1; TRBD1 agrees at 10 bases. Germline V gene lookup returns CDR1 MDHEN and CDR2 SYDVKM. This CDR3 has 15 residues. Trimming removed 3 bases from V and 9 bases from J; junction bases left unmatched: 8. This CDR3 is CASSFSTGGRPEQFF. The CDR3 nucleotides read TGTGCCAGCAGTTTTTCGACAGGGGGCCGCCCTGAGCAGTTCTTC.

This clonotype showed up many times. The chain has TRBV3-1 and TRBJ2-7; D gene unclear. The CDR3 sequence is 15 residues long. V lost 1 base, J lost 0 bases, and 10 bases lay in between. Germline assignment: CDR1 LGHDT and CDR2 YNNKEL (reference sequence). CDR3 nucleotide sequence: TGTGCCAGCAGCCAAGGGGGAAAATACTCCTACGAGCAGTACTTC. Its protein is CASSQGGKYSYEQYF.

To note about this clonotype: Germline is not matched at one junction end, which may reflect a read error. V and J are TRBV5-1 and TRBJ2-7; the D gene could be TRBD1 or TRBD2 (5 bases each). The CDR3 runs to 15 residues. Germline lookup yields CDR1 SGHRS and CDR2 YFSETQ. The CDR3 coding sequence is TGCGCCAGCAGCTTGGACCCGGGACCCTCCTCCGAGCAGTACTTC. This sequence encodes CASSLDPGPSSEQYF.

The chain couples TRBV29-1 to TRBJ1-2; 10 nucleotides line up with TRBD1. The CDR3 totals 13 residues. From germline, CDR1 is SQVTM and CDR2 ANQGSEA. Unmatched junction bases numbered 8, after V lost 5 bases and J lost 8 bases. The CDR3 here is CSVYRDRGSGYTF. In DNA, the CDR3 is TGCAGCGTTTATAGGGACAGGGGCTCGGGCTACACCTTC.

This chain connects TRBV6-5 to TRBJ2-5, with D uncertain. The J call is in doubt because the DNA end fits TRBJ2-7 better. CDR1 MNHEY and CDR2 SVGAGI come from the germline V gene. There are 12 residues in the CDR3. This CDR3 is CASRTVAYEQYF. The CDR3 bases are TGTGCCAGCAGGACGGTAGCCTACGAGCAGTACTTC.

The J gene is TRBJ2-7, the V gene TRBV5-6, with unresolved D. The V end lost 4 bases, the J end lost 2 bases, and 16 bases lay between the germline ends. The CDR3 runs to 15 residues. Germline V gene lookup returns CDR1 SGHDT and CDR2 YYEEEE. CDR3 sequence reads: CASSARSRQAYEQYF. The CDR3 nucleotides are TGTGCCAGCAGCGCCCGATCGCGGCAGGCCTACGAGCAGTACTTC.

V is TRBV4-3 and J is TRBJ1-4; 9 nucleotides align to TRBD1. CDR1 and CDR2 from the germline V gene are LGHNA and YSLEER. The CDR3 has 16 amino acids. V trimming: 4 bases; J trimming: 6 bases; junction bases outside the gene matches: 9. The CDR3 sequence is CASSLGTGRNDEKLFF. The CDR3 region has the DNA TGCGCCAGCAGCCTCGGGACAGGGAGAAACGATGAAAAACTGTTTTTT.

This clonotype appeared a few times. V is TRBV3-1 and J is TRBJ2-5; D is uncertain. CDR3 size: 15 residues. CDR1 is LGHDT, CDR2 YNNKEL, per germline (reference sequence). Trimming removed 4 bases at V and 4 bases at J, with 16 bases between. CDR3 DNA: TGTGCCAGCAGCCGAAACCCGACGAAGGCAGAGACCCAGTACTTC. Its translation: CASSRNPTKAETQYF.